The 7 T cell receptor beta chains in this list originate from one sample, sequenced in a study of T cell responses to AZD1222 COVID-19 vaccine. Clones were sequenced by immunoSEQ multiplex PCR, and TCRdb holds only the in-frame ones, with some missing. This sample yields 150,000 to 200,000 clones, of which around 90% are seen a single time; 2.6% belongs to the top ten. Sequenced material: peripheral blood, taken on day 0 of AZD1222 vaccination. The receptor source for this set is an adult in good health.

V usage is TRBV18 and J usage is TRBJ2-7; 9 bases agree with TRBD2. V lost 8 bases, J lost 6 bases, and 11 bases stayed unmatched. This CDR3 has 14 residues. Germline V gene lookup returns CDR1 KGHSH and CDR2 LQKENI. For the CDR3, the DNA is TGTGCCAGCACTTCCGTCCGCGGGAGGGGCGAGCAGTACTTC. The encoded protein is CASTSVRGRGEQYF.

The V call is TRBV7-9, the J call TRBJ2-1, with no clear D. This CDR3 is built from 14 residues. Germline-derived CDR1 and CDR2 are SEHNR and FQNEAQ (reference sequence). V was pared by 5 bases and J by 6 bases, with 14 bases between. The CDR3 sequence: CASSRLNPSNEQFF. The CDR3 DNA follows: TGTGCCAGCAGCCGGCTAAACCCCTCCAATGAGCAGTTCTTC.

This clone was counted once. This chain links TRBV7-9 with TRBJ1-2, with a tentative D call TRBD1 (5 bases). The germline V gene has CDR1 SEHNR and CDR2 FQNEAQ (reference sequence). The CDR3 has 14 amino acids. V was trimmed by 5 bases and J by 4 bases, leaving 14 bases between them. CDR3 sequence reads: CASSTGTAFYGYTF. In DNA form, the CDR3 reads TGTGCCAGCAGCACCGGGACGGCCTTCTATGGCTACACCTTC.

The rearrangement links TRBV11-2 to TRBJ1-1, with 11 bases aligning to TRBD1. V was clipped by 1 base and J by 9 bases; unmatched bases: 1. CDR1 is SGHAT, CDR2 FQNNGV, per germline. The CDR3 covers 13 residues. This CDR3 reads CASSLVDRGQAFF. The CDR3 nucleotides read TGTGCCAGCAGCTTAGTGGACAGGGGGCAAGCTTTCTTT.

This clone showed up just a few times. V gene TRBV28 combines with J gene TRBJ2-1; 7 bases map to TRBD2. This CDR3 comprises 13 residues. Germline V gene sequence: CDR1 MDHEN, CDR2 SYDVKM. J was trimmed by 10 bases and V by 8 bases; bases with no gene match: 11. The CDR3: CASRGGPRFEQFF. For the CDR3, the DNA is TGTGCCAGCCGGGGAGGGCCGCGATTCGAGCAGTTCTTC.

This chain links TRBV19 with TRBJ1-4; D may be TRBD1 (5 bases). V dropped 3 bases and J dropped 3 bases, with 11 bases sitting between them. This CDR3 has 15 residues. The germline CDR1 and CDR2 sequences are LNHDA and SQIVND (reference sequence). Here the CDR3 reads CASSIGDAPNEKLFF. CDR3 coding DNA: TGTGCCAGTAGTATCGGGGACGCGCCTAATGAAAAACTGTTTTTT.

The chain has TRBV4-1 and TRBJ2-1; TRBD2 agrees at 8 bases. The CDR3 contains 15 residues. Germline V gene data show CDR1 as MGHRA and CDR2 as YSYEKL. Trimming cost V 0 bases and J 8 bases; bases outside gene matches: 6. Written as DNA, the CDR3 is TGCGCCAGCAGCCAAGATCCGGGAGGGCCGGATGAGCAGTTCTTC. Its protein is CASSQDPGGPDEQFF.